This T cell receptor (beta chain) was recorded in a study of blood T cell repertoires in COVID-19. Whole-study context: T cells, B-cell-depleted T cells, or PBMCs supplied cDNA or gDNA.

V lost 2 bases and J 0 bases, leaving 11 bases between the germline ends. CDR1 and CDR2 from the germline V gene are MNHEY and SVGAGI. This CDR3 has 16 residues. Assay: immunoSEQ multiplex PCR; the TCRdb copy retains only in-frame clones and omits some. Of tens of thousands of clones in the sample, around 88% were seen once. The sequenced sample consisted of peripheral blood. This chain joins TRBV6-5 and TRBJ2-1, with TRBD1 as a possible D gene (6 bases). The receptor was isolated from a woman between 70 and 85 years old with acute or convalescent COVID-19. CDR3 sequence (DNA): TGTGCCAGCAGTTACAGTCAGGGGAGCTCCTACAATGAGCAGTTCTTC. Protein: CASSYSQGSSYNEQFF.